The entry that follows covers one T cell receptor (beta chain) sequence. The CDR3 totals 15 residues. Germline CDR1 and CDR2: WNHNN and SYGVQD (reference sequence). With 0 bases removed from V and 2 bases from J, the gap between germline ends came to 7 bases. The sample belongs to a study of blood T cell repertoires in COVID-19. Study-level background: PBMCs, B-cell-depleted T cells, or T cells provided the cDNA or gDNA that made up the material.

The assay was immunoSEQ multiplex PCR, and TCRdb's table has in-frame clones only and misses some. The sample has 300,000 to 350,000 clones; roughly 90% are singletons. The TCR sequence derives from a woman aged 30 to 39 who had been exposed to COVID-19. What was sequenced was PBMCs or T cells enriched from blood (not recorded which). V and J are TRBV10-1 and TRBJ2-2; D gene uncertain. The CDR3 DNA is TGCGCCAGCAGTGAGTCCCAGGCAAACACCGGGGAGCTGTTTTTT. Its translation is CASSESQANTGELFF.